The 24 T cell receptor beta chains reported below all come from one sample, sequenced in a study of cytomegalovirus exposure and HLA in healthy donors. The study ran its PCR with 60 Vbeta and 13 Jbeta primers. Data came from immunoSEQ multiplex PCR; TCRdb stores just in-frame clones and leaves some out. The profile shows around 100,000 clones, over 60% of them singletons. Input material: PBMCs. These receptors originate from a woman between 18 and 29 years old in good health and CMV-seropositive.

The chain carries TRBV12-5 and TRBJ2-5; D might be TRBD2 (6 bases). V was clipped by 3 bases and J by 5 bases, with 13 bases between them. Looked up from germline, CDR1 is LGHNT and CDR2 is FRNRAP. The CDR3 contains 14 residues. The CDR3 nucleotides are TGTGCTAGTGGTTTCGGGGGAACGGGGGAGACCCAGTACTTC. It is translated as CASGFGGTGETQYF. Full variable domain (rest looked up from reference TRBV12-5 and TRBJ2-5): DARVTQTPRHKVTEMGQEVTMRCQPILGHNTVFWYRQTMMQGLELLAYFRNRAPLDDSGMPKDRFSAEMPDATLATLKIQPSEPRDSAVYFCASGFGGTGETQYFGPGTRLLVL.

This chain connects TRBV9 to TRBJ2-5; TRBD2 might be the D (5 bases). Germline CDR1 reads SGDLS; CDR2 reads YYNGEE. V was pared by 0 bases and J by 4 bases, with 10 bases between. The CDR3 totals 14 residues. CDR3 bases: TGTGCCAGCAGCGTAGAGTCTAGCTTAGAGACCCAGTACTTC. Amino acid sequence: CASSVESSLETQYF.

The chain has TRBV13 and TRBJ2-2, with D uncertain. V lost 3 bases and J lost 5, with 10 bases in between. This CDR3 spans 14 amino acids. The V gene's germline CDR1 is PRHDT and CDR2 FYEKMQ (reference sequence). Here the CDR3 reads CASSFRPGTGELFF. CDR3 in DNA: TGTGCCAGCAGCTTTAGGCCCGGGACCGGGGAGCTGTTTTTT.

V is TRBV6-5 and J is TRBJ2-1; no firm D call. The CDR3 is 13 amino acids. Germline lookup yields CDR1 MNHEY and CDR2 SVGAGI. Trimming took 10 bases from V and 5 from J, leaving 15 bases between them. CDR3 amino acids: CAIYDFTNNEQFF. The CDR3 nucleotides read TGTGCCATCTACGACTTTACCAACAATGAGCAGTTCTTC.

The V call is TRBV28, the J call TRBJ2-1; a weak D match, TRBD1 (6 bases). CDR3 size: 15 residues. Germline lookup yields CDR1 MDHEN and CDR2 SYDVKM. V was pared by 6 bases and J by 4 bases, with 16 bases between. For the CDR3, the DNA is TGTGCCAGCAGCTCGACAGGTACACGGTACAATGAGCAGTTCTTC. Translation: CASSSTGTRYNEQFF.

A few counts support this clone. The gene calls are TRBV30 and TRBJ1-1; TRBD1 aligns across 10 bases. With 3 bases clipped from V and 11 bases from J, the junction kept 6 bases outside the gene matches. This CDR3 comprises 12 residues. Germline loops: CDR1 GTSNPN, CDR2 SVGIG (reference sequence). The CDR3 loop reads CAWRDGTGEAFF. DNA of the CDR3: TGTGCCTGGAGGGATGGGACAGGGGAGGCTTTCTTT. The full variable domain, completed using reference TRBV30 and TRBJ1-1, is SQTIHQWPATLVQPVGSPLSLECTVEGTSNPNLYWYRQAAGRGLQLLFYSVGIGQISSEVPQNLSASRPQDRQFILSSKKLLLSDSGFYLCAWRDGTGEAFFGQGTRLTVV.

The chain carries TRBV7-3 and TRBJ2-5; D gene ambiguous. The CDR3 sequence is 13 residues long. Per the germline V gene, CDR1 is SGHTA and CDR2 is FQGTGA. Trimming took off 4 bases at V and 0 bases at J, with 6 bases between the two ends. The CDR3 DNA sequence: TGTGCCAGCAGCTCCAGGAACCAAGAGACCCAGTACTTC. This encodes CASSSRNQETQYF. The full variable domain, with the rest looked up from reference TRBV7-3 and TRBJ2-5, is GAGVSQTPSNKVTEKGKYVELRCDPISGHTALYWYRQSLGQGPEFLIYFQGTGAADDSGLPNDRFFAVRPEGSVSTLKIQRTERGDSAVYLCASSSRNQETQYFGPGTRLLVL.

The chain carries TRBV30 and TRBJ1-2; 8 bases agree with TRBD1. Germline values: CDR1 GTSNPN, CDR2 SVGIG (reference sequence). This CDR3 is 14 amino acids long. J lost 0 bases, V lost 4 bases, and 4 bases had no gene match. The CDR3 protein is CAWTPDRANYGYTF. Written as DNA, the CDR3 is TGTGCCTGGACCCCGGACAGGGCTAACTATGGCTACACCTTC.

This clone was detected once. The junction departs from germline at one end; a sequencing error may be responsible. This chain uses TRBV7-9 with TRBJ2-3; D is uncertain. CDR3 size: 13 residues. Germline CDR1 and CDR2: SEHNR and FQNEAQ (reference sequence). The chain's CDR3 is CSSSLNSPDTQYF. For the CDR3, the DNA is TGTTCCAGCAGCTTAAATTCTCCAGATACGCAGTATTTT.

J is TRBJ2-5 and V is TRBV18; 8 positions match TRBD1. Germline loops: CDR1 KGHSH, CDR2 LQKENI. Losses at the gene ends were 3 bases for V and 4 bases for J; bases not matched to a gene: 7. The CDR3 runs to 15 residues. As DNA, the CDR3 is TGTGCCAGCTCACCGCTCGGACAGGGAGGAGAGACCCAGTACTTC. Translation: CASSPLGQGGETQYF.

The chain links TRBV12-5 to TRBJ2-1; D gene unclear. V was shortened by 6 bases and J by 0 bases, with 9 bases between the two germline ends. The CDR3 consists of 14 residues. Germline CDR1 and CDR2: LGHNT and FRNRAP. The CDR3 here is CASGPASSYNEQFF. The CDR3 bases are TGTGCTAGTGGACCTGCGAGCTCCTACAATGAGCAGTTCTTC.

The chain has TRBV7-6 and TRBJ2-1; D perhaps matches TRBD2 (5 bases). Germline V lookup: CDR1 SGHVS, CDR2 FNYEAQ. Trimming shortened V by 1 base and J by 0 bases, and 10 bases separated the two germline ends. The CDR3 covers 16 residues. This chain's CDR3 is CASSLVLGSSYNEQFF. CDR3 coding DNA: TGTGCCAGCAGCTTAGTTTTGGGGAGCTCCTACAATGAGCAGTTCTTC.

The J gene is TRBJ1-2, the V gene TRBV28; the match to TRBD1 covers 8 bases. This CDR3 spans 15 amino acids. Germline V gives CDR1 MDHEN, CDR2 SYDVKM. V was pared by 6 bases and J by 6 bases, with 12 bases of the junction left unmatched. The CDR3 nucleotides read TGTGCCAGCAGCCGACGATTCAGGGGGCTTAATGGCTACACCTTC. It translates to CASSRRFRGLNGYTF.

The CDR3 DNA reads as TGCGCCAGCAGCCAACCGTCCCGGGACAGGGGCCGGAACACTGAAGCTTTCTTT. Residues: CASSQPSRDRGRNTEAFF. The V gene is TRBV4-1, the J gene TRBJ1-1, with 10 bases matching TRBD1. The CDR3 totals 18 residues. After removal of 2 bases from V and 1 base from J, the junction contained 10 bases not matched to a gene. The germline gives CDR1 MGHRA, CDR2 YSYEKL.

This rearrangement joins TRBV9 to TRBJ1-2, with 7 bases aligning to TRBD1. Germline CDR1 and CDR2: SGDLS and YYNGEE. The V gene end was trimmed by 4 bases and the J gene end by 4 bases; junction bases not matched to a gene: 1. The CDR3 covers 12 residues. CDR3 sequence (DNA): TGTGCCAGCAGCACAGGGGCCTATGGCTACACCTTC. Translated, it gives CASSTGAYGYTF.

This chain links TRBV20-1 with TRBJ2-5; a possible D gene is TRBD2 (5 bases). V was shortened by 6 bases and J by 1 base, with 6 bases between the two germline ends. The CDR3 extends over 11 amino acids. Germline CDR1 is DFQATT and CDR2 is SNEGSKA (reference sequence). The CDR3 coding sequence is TGCAGTGCGGACTCCCAAGAGACCCAGTACTTC. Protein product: CSADSQETQYF.

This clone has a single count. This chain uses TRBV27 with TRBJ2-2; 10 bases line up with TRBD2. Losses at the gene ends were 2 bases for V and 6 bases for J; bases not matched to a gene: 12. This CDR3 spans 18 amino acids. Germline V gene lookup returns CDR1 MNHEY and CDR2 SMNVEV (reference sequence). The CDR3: CASSLDPLAGENPGELFF. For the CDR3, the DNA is TGTGCCAGCAGTTTAGACCCCCTAGCGGGAGAAAATCCCGGGGAGCTGTTTTTT.

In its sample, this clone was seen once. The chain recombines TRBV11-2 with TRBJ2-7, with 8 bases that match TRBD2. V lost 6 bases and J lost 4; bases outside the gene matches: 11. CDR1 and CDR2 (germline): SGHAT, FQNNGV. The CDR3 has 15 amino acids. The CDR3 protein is CASRATGTSRYEQYF. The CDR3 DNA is TGTGCCAGCAGGGCAACCGGGACTAGTCGTTACGAGCAGTACTTC.

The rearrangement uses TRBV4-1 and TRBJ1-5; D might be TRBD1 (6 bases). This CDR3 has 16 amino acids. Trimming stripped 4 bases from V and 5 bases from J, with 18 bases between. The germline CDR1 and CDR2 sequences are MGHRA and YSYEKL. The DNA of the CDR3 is TGCGCCAGCAGCCGACAGGCGGTTGGCTGGGATCAGCCCCAGCATTTT. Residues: CASSRQAVGWDQPQHF.

The CDR3 DNA reads TGTGCCAGCAGCCCATTACGACAGGCGGTGACCTATGGCTACACCTTC. This codes for CASSPLRQAVTYGYTF. The gene calls are TRBV11-2 and TRBJ1-2, with TRBD1 as a possible D gene (6 bases). This CDR3 has 16 amino acids. The germline V gene has CDR1 SGHAT and CDR2 FQNNGV. Trimming removed 5 bases from V and 4 bases from J, with 20 bases in between.

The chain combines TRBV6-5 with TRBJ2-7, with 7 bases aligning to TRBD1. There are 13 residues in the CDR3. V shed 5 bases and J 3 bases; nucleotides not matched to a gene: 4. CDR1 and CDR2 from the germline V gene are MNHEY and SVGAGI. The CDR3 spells CASSRDRYYEQYF. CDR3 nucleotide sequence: TGTGCCAGCAGTCGGGACAGATACTACGAGCAGTACTTC.

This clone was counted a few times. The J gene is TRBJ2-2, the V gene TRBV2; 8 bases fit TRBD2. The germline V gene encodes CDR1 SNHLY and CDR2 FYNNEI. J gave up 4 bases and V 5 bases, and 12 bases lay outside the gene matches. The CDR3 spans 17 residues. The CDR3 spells CASSSTSGLVVTGELFF. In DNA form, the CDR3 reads TGTGCCAGCAGTTCTACCTCGGGACTAGTCGTCACCGGGGAGCTGTTTTTT.

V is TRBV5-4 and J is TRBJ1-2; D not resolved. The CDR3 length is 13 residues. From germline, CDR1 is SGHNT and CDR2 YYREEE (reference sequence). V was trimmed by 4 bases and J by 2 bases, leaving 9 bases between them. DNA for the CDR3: TGTGCCAGCAGCCAAGCGGGGAACTATGGCTACACCTTC. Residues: CASSQAGNYGYTF.

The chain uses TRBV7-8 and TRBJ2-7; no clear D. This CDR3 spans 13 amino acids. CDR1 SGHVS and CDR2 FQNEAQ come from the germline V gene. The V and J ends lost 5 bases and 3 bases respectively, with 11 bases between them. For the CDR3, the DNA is TGTGCCAGCAGCCTCACAGAAAGCTACGAGCAGTACTTC. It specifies CASSLTESYEQYF.